This T cell receptor beta chain originates from a study of PD-1 blockade in classical Hodgkin lymphoma. Worth noting for this clone: The antigen remains undetermined.

Specified time point: cycle 4 day 1 (C4D1), after 5 to 7 weeks of nivolumab. Every one of the patients relapsed after autologous stem cell transplantation (brentuximab vedotin exposure was variable). Measured with immunoSEQ multiplex PCR; TCRdb has only the in-frame clones, and not every one. This sample has 20,000 to 25,000 clones, with approximately 68% found just once. The CDR3 loop spans 16 amino acids. V trimming: 6 bases; J trimming: 4 bases; junction bases outside the gene matches: 11. Germline CDR1 reads SSHAT; CDR2 reads FNYEAQ (reference sequence). The study, taken as a whole, reports: It was among complete responders that baseline diversity resembled that of newly diagnosed patients. In newly diagnosed patients, baseline TCR diversity was reportedly below that of healthy donors. Researchers reported that CD4+ TCR diversity, though not CD8+, rose significantly by C4D1. Undefined causes, possibly disease activity or prior therapy, underlie the repertoire differences.

Source: peripheral blood mononuclear cells (PBMCs), taken before the fourth cycle of nivolumab. The chain carries TRBV7-7 and TRBJ2-5; 10 positions match TRBD2. The sequence derives from a human donor with classical Hodgkin lymphoma. The CDR3 sequence: CASSISGLAGAETQYF. CDR3 sequence (DNA): TGTGCCAGCAGTATCTCCGGGCTAGCGGGGGCAGAGACCCAGTACTTC.